These 13 T cell receptor beta chains came from one sample sequenced in a study of blood T cell repertoires in COVID-19. Here immunoSEQ multiplex PCR was the method, and the copy in TCRdb shows in-frame clones only, minus some. The profile shows 150,000 to 200,000 clones, 88% of them singletons. Source material: peripheral blood. Source of these receptors: a human donor in a cohort sampled during active COVID-19.

This chain connects TRBV14 to TRBJ2-2; D perhaps matches TRBD2 (6 bases). V dropped 5 bases and J dropped 2 bases, with 12 bases sitting between them. CDR1 is SGHDN, CDR2 FVKESK, per germline. The CDR3 spans 15 residues. The CDR3 sequence is CASSYSGLNTGELFF. The CDR3 coding sequence is TGTGCCAGCAGCTACTCGGGACTCAACACCGGGGAGCTGTTTTTT.

This clone was seen a few times. The genes are TRBV27 and TRBJ1-2; unclear D gene. Trimming left V 4 bases short and J 4 bases short, with 10 bases between. Germline assignment: CDR1 MNHEY and CDR2 SMNVEV (reference sequence). There are 13 residues in the CDR3. This CDR3 reads CASSSGSGYGYTF. DNA of the CDR3: TGTGCCAGCAGTTCTGGGTCGGGCTATGGCTACACCTTC.

This chain connects TRBV5-1 to TRBJ2-7, with 7 nucleotides matching TRBD1. Germline V gene data show CDR1 as SGHRS and CDR2 as YFSETQ. CDR3 length: 14 residues. V lost 2 bases and J lost 2; bases outside the gene matches: 4. The CDR3 sequence: CASSFRDRAYEQYF. The CDR3 DNA reads as TGCGCCAGCAGCTTCCGGGACAGAGCCTACGAGCAGTACTTC. Complete variable domain (other parts from reference TRBV5-1 and TRBJ2-7): KAGVTQTPRYLIKTRGQQVTLSCSPISGHRSVSWYQQTPGQGLQFLFEYFSETQRNKGNFPGRFSGRQFSNSRSEMNVSTLELGDSALYLCASSFRDRAYEQYFGPGTRLTVT.

The rearrangement joins TRBV6-7 to TRBJ1-2, with 10 bases fitting TRBD1. TRBV6-7 counts as an open reading frame of uncertain function. The junction had 7 bases not matched to a gene; V was cut back by 5 bases and J by 4 bases. The CDR3 is 15 amino acids. CDR3 protein: CASSLDRGICYGYTF. CDR3 DNA sequence: TGTGCCAGCAGTCTGGACAGGGGGATTTGCTATGGCTACACCTTC.

J is TRBJ2-3 and V is TRBV19, with 10 bases identical to TRBD2. The CDR3 has 15 amino acids. Looked up from germline, CDR1 is LNHDA and CDR2 is SQIVND (reference sequence). V dropped 7 bases and J dropped 5; count of bases not matched to a gene: 9. The CDR3 loop reads CASTSGRGRGDTQYF. CDR3 nucleotide sequence: TGTGCCAGTACCAGCGGGAGGGGGCGTGGAGATACGCAGTATTTT.

CDR3 DNA sequence: TGTGCCAGCAGCATGGACAGGGGGCAAACGGACCAGCCCCAGCATTTT. Translated: CASSMDRGQTDQPQHF. V gene TRBV7-8 combines with J gene TRBJ1-5; 11 positions match TRBD1. Germline-derived CDR1 and CDR2 are SGHVS and FQNEAQ. This CDR3 is built from 16 residues. The ends lost 5 bases at V and 7 bases at J; junction bases unmatched: 10. Filled out from reference TRBV7-8 and TRBJ1-5, the complete variable domain reads GAGVSQSPRYKVAKRGQDVALRCDPISGHVSLFWYQQALGQGPEFLTYFQNEAQLDKSGLPSDRFFAERPEGSVSTLKIQRTQQEDSAVYLCASSMDRGQTDQPQHFGDGTRLSIL.

The genes are TRBV9 and TRBJ1-2, with D tentatively TRBD1 (5 bases). Trimming shortened V by 4 bases and J by 1 base, and 14 bases separated the two germline ends. From germline, CDR1 is SGDLS and CDR2 YYNGEE. This CDR3 has 15 amino acids. The CDR3 DNA reads as TGTGCCAGCAGCAAAGAGGCAGGGCTTAACTATGGCTACACCTTC. Its translation is CASSKEAGLNYGYTF.

This chain joins TRBV6-5 and TRBJ2-7, with TRBD1 matching over 8 bases. The germline V gene encodes CDR1 MNHEY and CDR2 SVGAGI. With V trimmed by 7 bases and J by 5 bases, 10 bases remained unmatched. The CDR3 spans 14 residues. CDR3 sequence: CASTPLGQGDEQYF. The CDR3 nucleotides read TGTGCCAGCACCCCCCTCGGACAGGGTGACGAGCAGTACTTC.

The chain carries TRBV4-1 and TRBJ2-7, with D possibly matching TRBD2 (6 bases). This CDR3 comprises 14 residues. V shed 1 base and J shed 2 bases, with 9 bases lying between them. The germline V gene encodes CDR1 MGHRA and CDR2 YSYEKL. CDR3 nucleotides: TGCGCCAGCAGCCAAGCGGGGGTAGCCTACGAGCAGTACTTC. Translated, it gives CASSQAGVAYEQYF.

This rearrangement joins TRBV19 to TRBJ2-5; TRBD1 matches at 7 bases. The J segment lost 4 bases and the V segment lost 4 bases, leaving 3 bases of the junction unmatched. Per germline, CDR1 LNHDA and CDR2 SQIVND (reference sequence). This CDR3 is built from 13 residues. The CDR3 spells CASSRQGRETQYF. The CDR3 nucleotides read TGTGCCAGTAGTAGACAGGGAAGAGAGACCCAGTACTTC.

This clone showed up just once. J is TRBJ2-1 and V is TRBV4-3; possibly TRBD2 for D (5 bases). Trimming took 2 bases from V and 12 from J, leaving 20 bases between them. Germline CDR1 and CDR2: LGHNA and YSLEER. This CDR3 has 15 amino acids. CDR3 sequence (DNA): TGCGCCAGCAGCCAACGGACCATAGCGAGCCATCCGCAGTTCTTC. It encodes CASSQRTIASHPQFF.

The V gene is TRBV9, the J gene TRBJ2-3; 9 nucleotides agree with TRBD2. Germline loops: CDR1 SGDLS, CDR2 YYNGEE. With V trimmed by 3 bases and J by 6 bases, 14 bases remained unmatched. CDR3 length: 17 residues. CDR3 amino acids: CASSGDEMGGRADTQYF. In DNA form, the CDR3 reads TGTGCCAGCAGCGGAGACGAGATGGGCGGGAGGGCTGATACGCAGTATTTT.

This clone came up a few times. The V gene is TRBV4-1, the J gene TRBJ2-2, with no clear D. Germline CDR1 reads MGHRA; CDR2 reads YSYEKL. The CDR3 consists of 15 residues. V was pared by 0 bases and J by 7 bases, with 12 bases between. The CDR3 coding sequence is TGCGCCAGCAGCCAAGAGGCCAGGCTGAGCGGGGAGCTGTTTTTT. Its protein is CASSQEARLSGELFF.